This T cell receptor (beta chain) is drawn from a study of OX40 agonist ivuxolimab in advanced cancers. For the study at large: Dose-escalation patients were diagnosed with hepatocellular carcinoma, melanoma, renal cell cancer or head and neck cancer.

Repertoires were generated with immunoSEQ multiplex PCR, while TCRdb's copy carries only in-frame clones and drops some. The table has 60,000 to 80,000 clones, roughly 90% seen once. The ends were cut back, 3 bases at V and 1 base at J, with 9 bases in the middle. The CDR3 extends over 13 amino acids. CDR1 and CDR2 from the germline V gene are GTSNPN and SVGIG (reference sequence). This chain joins TRBV30 and TRBJ1-1; D unresolved. This sequence was found in an adult with an advanced solid tumor such as melanoma, head and neck, liver or kidney cancer. The sample in question was CD4+ or CD8+ T cells sorted from blood, obtained in a trial of the OX40 agonist ivuxolimab. The CDR3 DNA sequence: TGTGCCTGGAGCCTCCATCGGAACACTGAAGCTTTCTTT. Its protein product is CAWSLHRNTEAFF.